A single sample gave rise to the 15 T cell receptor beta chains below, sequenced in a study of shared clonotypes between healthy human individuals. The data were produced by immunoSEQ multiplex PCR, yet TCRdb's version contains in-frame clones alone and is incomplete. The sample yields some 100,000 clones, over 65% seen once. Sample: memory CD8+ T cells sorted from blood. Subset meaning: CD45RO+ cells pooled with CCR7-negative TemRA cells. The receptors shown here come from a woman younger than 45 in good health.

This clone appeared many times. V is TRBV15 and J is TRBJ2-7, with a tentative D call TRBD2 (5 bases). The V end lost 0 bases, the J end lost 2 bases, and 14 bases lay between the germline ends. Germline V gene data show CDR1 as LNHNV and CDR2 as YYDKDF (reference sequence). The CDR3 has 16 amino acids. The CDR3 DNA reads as TGTGCCACCAGCAGAGAAGGGCTAGCCGAGACCTACGAGCAGTACTTC. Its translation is CATSREGLAETYEQYF.

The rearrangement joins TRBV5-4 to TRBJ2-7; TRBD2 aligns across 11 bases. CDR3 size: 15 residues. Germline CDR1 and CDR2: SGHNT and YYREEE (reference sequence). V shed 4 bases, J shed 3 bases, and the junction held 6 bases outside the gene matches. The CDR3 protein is CASSMLSGGDYEQYF. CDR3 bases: TGTGCCAGCAGCATGCTTAGCGGGGGGGACTACGAGCAGTACTTC.

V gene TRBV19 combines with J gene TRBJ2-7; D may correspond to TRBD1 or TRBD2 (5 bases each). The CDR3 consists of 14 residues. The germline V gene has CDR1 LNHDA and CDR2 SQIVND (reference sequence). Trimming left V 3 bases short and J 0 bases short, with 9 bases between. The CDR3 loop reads CASSMGRISYEQYF. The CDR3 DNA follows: TGTGCCAGTAGTATGGGACGGATCTCCTACGAGCAGTACTTC.

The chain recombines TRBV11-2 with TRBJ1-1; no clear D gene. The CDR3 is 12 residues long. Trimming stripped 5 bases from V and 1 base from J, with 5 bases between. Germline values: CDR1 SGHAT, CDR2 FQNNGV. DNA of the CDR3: TGTGCCAGCAGCGTAGGGAACACTGAAGCTTTCTTT. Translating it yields CASSVGNTEAFF. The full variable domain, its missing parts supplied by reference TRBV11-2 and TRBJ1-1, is EAGVAQSPRYKIIEKRQSVAFWCNPISGHATLYWYQQILGQGPKLLIQFQNNGVVDDSQLPKDRFSAERLKGVDSTLKIQPAKLEDSAVYLCASSVGNTEAFFGQGTRLTVV.

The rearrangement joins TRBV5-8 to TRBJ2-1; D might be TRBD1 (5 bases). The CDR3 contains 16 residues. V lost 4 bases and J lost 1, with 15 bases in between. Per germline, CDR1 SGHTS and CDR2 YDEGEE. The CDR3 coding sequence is TGTGCCAGCAGCCAAGAAGTATCAGGGTCCTACAATGAGCAGTTCTTC. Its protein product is CASSQEVSGSYNEQFF.

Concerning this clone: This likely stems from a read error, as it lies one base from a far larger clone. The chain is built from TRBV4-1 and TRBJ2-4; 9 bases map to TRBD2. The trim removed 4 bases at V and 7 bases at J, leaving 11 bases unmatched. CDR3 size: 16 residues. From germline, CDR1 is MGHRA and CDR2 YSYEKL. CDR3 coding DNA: TGCGCCAGCAGCCCCCGGGGTAGCGGGAGTATCAACATTCAGTACTTC. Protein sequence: CASSPRGSGSINIQYF.

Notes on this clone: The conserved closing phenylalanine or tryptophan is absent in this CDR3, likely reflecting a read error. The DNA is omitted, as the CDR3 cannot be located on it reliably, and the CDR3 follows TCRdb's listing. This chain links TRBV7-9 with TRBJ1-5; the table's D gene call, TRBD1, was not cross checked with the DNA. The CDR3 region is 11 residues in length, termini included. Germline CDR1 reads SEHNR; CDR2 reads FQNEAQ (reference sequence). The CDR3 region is CASSPQEGQGL.

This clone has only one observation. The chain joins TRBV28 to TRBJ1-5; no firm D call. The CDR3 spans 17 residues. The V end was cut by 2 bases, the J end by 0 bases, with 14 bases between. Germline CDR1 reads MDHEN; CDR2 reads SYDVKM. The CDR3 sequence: CASSLTLLLGSNQPQHF. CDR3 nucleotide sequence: TGTGCCAGCAGTTTAACCCTACTGCTGGGTAGCAATCAGCCCCAGCATTTT.

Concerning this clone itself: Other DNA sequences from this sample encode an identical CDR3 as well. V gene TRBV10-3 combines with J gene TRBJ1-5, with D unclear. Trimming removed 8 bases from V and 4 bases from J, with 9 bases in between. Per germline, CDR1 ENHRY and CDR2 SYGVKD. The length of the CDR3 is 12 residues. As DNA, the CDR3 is TGTGCCATCTCGGCAGAAAATCAGCCCCAGCATTTT. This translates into CAISAENQPQHF.

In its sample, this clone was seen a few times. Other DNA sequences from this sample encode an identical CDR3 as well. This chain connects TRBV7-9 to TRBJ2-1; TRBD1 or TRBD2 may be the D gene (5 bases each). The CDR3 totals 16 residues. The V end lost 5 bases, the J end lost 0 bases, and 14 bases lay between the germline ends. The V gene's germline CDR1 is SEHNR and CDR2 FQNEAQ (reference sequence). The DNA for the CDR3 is TGTGCCAGCAGCCCTCGGGGCGGTAGCTCCTACAATGAGCAGTTCTTC. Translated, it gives CASSPRGGSSYNEQFF.

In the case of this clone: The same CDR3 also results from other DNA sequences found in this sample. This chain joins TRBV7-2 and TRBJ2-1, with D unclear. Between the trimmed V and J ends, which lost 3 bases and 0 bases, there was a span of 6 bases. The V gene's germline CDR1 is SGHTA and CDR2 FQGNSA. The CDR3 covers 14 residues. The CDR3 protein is CASSFSSSYNEQFF. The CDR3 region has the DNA TGTGCCAGCAGCTTTTCGAGCTCCTACAATGAGCAGTTCTTC.

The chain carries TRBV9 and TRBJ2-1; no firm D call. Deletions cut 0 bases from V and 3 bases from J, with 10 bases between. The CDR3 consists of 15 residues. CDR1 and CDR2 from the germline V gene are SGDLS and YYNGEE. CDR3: CASSVGRWDYNEQFF. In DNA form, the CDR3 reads TGTGCCAGCAGCGTAGGGCGGTGGGACTACAATGAGCAGTTCTTC.

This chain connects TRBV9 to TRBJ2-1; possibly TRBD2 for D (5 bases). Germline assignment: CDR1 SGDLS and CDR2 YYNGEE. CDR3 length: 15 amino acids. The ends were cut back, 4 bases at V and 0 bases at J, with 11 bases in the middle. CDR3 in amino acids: CASSPEDFSYNEQFF. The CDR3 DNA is TGTGCCAGCAGCCCCGAGGACTTCTCCTACAATGAGCAGTTCTTC.

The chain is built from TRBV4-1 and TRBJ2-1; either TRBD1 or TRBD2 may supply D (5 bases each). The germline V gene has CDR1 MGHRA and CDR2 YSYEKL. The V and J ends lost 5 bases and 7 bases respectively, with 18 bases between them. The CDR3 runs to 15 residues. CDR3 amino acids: CASSARDPEINEQFF. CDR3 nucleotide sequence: TGCGCCAGCAGCGCACGGGACCCCGAAATTAATGAGCAGTTCTTC.

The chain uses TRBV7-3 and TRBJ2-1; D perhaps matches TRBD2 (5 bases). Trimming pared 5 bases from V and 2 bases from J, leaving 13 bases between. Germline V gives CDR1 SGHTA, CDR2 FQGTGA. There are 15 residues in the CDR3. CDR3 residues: CASSPILATYNEQFF. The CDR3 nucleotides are TGTGCCAGCAGCCCAATCCTAGCCACCTACAATGAGCAGTTCTTC.